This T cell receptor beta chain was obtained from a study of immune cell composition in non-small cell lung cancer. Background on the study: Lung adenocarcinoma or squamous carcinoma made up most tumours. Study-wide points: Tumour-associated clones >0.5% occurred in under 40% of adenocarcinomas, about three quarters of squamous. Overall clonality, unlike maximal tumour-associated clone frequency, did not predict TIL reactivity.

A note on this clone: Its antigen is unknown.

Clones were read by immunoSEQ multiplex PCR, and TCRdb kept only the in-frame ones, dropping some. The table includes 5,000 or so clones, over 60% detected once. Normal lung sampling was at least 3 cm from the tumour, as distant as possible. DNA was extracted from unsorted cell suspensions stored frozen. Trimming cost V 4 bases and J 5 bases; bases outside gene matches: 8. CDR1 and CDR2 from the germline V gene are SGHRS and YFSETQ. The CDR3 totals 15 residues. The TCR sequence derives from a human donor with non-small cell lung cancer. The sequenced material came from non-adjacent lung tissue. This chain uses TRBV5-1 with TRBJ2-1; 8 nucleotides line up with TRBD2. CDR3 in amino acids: CASSPRGGGNNEQFF. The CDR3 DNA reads TGCGCCAGCAGCCCCCGGGGGGGAGGGAACAATGAGCAGTTCTTC.